This entry concerns a single T cell receptor beta chain. There are a few counts of this clone. Its antigen remains undetermined. No much larger clonotype is one base removed from it; base qualities were not supplied. The record originates from a study of sequential checkpoint blockade in melanoma (dated by TCRdb to between 2018 and 2021). A note on the overall study: Using 1:1 randomization, the trial assigned patients either to first-line nivolumab followed by ipilimumab (arm A) or to ipilimumab followed by nivolumab (arm B). Both trial sequences were followed by maintenance nivolumab.

The treatment or condition label corresponds to: randomized to nivolumab then ipilimumab (arm A) or the reverse (arm B). Prior DNA-damaging chemotherapy had not been received by any trial patient. On a FACS Aria II flow cytometer, live CD3+CD8+ cells that were negative for CD19 and CD56 were sorted from thawed PBMCs. The samples were obtained from melanoma patients enrolled in CheckMate 064, an open-label, randomized phase II trial testing sequential checkpoint blockade. Peripheral blood mononuclear cells were collected by leukapheresis, purified using Ficoll-Paque, and frozen in human serum containing approximately 9.8% DMSO. Purity of sorted blood CD3+CD8+ cells was verified at >98% immediately after sorting, followed by DNA extraction. CDR3 length: 13 amino acids, cysteine to phenylalanine. The CDR3 DNA has 39 bases and is translated from base 1. CDR1 SGHDN and CDR2 FVKESK were looked up in the germline V gene. Trimming removed 3 bases from V and 9 bases from J, leaving 12 bases between the germline ends.

TCRbeta CDR3 regions were immunosequenced from genomic DNA with the immunoSEQ Assay. Before high-throughput sequencing, genomic DNA was amplified using bias-controlled multiplex PCR. As for the original processing: To quantify the absolute abundance of each unique TCRbeta CDR3 region, the sequences were collapsed and filtered. Clonality, defined as 1 minus Pielou's evenness, was calculated using only productive rearrangements. Clones with significantly greater frequencies in on-treatment versus baseline samples were identified using a previously published method. In its TCRdb copy, this immuneACCESS table keeps in-frame sequences only and misses some clones. Where compared with another copy, unresolved V genes explain less than half of these, and the others have no known cause. V and J calls and clone size are copied from that table; D and trimming were computed from the DNA. The sample records roughly 28,000 clones, around 77% of which are singletons. About 14% of the sample rests with the top ten.

Overall study results and their limits: Validation of the response-prediction model combining TCR metrics and mutation burden is needed in larger, independent patient cohorts.

The source material was CD8+ T cells sorted from blood (inferred from file names), sampled from a patient given nivolumab and ipilimumab in sequence. Here the chain combines TRBV14 and TRBJ2-1, and perhaps TRBD1 as D gene, on 5 matching bases. The sequence was collected from a human donor with melanoma. In nucleotide form, the sequence is TGTGCCAGCAGCCAGGTCACAGGTTTTGAGCAGTTCTTC. It translates as CASSQVTGFEQFF.